These T cell receptor beta chains were read from a single sample in a study of immune heterogeneity within non-small cell lung tumors. TCRdb analysed the multiplex PCR reads with MiXCR anew, one entry per CDR3 protein. The table records under 13,000 distinct CDR3 sequences, roughly a fifth of them present only once. The sequenced material came from lung tumor tissue. The receptors were sampled from a man between 60 and 70 years old with non-small cell lung cancer. Each CDR3 is given with its conserved first and last residue. Fields, in order: clone size, J gene, D gene, V gene, CDR3 protein, CDR3 DNA. D genes are given only for firm matches. Size values are once, few and many counts, or a class for expanded clones, and some rows have none.

many TRBJ2-1 TRBD2 TRBV7-3 CASSLTEGGRGYNEQFF TGTGCCAGCAGCTTAACGGAAGGCGGGAGGGGTTACAATGAGCAGTTCTTC
NA TRBJ2-1 TRBD2 TRBV5-1 CASSLELAGVENEQFF TGCGCCAGCAGCTTGGAACTAGCGGGAGTGGAGAATGAGCAGTTCTTC
many TRBJ1-1 NA TRBV5-1 CASSPVAGNTEAFF TGCGCCAGCAGCCCGGTGGCGGGGAACACTGAAGCTTTCTTT
few TRBJ2-3 NA TRBV5-1 CASSAGFTDTQYF TGCGCCAGCAGCGCCGGATTCACAGATACGCAGTATTTT
few TRBJ2-3 TRBD2 TRBV20-1 CSAHSGRGSDTQYF TGCAGTGCTCATAGCGGGAGAGGGTCGGATACGCAGTATTTT
NA TRBJ2-7 NA TRBV5-6 CASSGEGGGDEQYF TGTGCCAGCAGCGGGGAGGGGGGGGGGGACGAGCAGTACTTC
NA TRBJ2-1 TRBD2 TRBV6-2/TRBV6-3 CASFGTSANNEQFF TGTGCCAGCTTCGGGACTAGCGCTAACAATGAGCAGTTCTTC
few TRBJ2-7 TRBD2 TRBV5-1 CASSLAKSTGTSGLHPYEQYF TGCGCCAGCAGCTTGGCCAAAAGTACGGGGACTAGCGGGTTACATCCCTACGAGCAGTACTTC
NA TRBJ2-1 NA TRBV27 CASSSLGGRQFF TGTGCCAGCTCATCCCTCGGGGGAAGGCAGTTCTTC
few TRBJ2-1 NA TRBV19 CASSASLQDEQFF TGTGCCAGTAGTGCCTCACTACAAGATGAGCAGTTCTTC
NA TRBJ2-7 NA TRBV12-3/TRBV12-4 CASSWDPSYEQYF TGTGCCAGCAGTTGGGACCCCTCCTACGAGCAGTACTTC